This TCR beta chain emerged from a study of Graves' ophthalmopathy and Graves' hyperthyroidism. RNA transcripts were the template, and TCR beta CDR3 regions were amplified from them. HTBI primers served in a first-round RT-PCR, which a second-round multiplex PCR followed. Via MiXCR, TCRdb re-called the multiplex PCR reads, giving one row per CDR3 protein. Of around 400,000 distinct CDR3 sequences listed, around 21% were seen once; the top ten hold roughly 3.2%. The ends were cut back, 2 bases at V and 7 bases at J, with 12 bases in the middle. CDR3 size: 14 residues. Germline V gene sequence: CDR1 GTSNPN, CDR2 SVGIG (reference sequence). This clonotype was counted a few times.

This rearrangement joins TRBV30 to TRBJ1-6; unclear D gene. Sequencing was done on a sample of peripheral blood. This sequence was found in a woman between 18 and 29 years old with stable Graves' hyperthyroidism. The CDR3 loop reads CAWSIGRENSPLHF. CDR3 in DNA: TGTGCCTGGAGTATAGGAAGGGAGAATTCACCCCTCCACTTT. The variable domain in full, completed from reference TRBV30 and TRBJ1-6, reads SQTIHQWPATLVQPVGSPLSLECTVEGTSNPNLYWYRQAAGRGLQLLFYSVGIGQISSEVPQNLSASRPQDRQFILSSKKLLLSDSGFYLCAWSIGRENSPLHFGNGTRLTVT.